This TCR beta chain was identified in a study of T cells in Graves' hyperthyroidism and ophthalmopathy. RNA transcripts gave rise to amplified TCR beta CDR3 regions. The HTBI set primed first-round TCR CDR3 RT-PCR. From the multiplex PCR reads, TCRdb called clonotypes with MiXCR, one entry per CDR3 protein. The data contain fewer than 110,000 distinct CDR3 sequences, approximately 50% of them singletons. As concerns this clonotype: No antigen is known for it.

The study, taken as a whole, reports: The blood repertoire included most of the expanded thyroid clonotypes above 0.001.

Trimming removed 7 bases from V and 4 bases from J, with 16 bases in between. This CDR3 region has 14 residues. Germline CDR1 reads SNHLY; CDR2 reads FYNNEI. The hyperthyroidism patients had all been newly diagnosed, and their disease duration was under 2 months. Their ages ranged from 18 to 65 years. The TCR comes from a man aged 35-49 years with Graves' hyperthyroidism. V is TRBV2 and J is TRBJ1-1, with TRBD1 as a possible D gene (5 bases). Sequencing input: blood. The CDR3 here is CASTRGAWGTEAFF. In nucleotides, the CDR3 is TGTGCCAGCACGAGAGGGGCCTGGGGCACTGAAGCTTTCTTT.